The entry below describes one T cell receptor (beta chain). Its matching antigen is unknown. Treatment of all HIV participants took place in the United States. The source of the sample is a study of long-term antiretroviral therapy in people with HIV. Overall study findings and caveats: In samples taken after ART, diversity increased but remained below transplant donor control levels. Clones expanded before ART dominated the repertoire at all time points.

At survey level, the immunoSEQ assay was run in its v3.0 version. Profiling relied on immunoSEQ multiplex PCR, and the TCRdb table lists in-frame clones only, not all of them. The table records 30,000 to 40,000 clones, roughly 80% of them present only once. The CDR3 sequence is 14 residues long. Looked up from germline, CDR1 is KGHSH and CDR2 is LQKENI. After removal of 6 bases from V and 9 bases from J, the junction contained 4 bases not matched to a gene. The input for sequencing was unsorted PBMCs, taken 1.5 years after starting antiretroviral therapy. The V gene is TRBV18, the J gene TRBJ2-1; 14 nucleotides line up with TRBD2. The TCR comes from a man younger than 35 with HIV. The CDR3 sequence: CASSPGLAGAEQFF. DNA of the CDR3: TGTGCCAGCTCCCCGGGACTAGCGGGAGCTGAGCAGTTCTTC. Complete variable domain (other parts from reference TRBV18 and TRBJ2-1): NAGVMQNPRHLVRRRGQEARLRCSPMKGHSHVYWYRQLPEEGLKFMVYLQKENIIDESGMPKERFSAEFPKEGPSILRIQQVVRGDSAAYFCASSPGLAGAEQFFGPGTRLTVL.